The 21 T cell receptor beta chains in this list originate from one sample, sequenced in a study of blood T cell repertoires in COVID-19. Only in-frame clones appear in the TCRdb table, and some are missing; sequencing was by immunoSEQ multiplex PCR. This sample yields more than 200,000 clones, of which 85% to 90% are seen a single time; roughly 12% belongs to the top ten. The sample consisted of peripheral blood. The receptors shown here come from a man aged 45 to 65 with COVID-19, enrolled during active disease.

The V call is TRBV2, the J call TRBJ1-5; D call uncertain. Trimming took off 8 bases at V and 5 bases at J, with 13 bases between the two ends. CDR3 length: 13 amino acids. The germline V gene encodes CDR1 SNHLY and CDR2 FYNNEI. DNA for the CDR3: TGTGCCAGCGGACCGGGGATAGATCAGCCCCAGCATTTT. This gives the protein CASGPGIDQPQHF.

This clone has a single count. Germline is not matched at one junction end, which may reflect a read error. The genes are TRBV6-5 and TRBJ1-2; 7 bases fit TRBD1. This CDR3 spans 15 amino acids. The germline CDR1 and CDR2 sequences are MNHEY and SVGAGI. In DNA, the CDR3 is TGTGCCAGCAGTGACTCCTGGACAGGAGGATATGGCTACACCTTC. It codes for CASSDSWTGGYGYTF.

The chain links TRBV14 to TRBJ1-2; TRBD1 matches at 10 bases. J was trimmed by 7 bases and V by 1 base; bases with no gene match: 9. The CDR3 contains 16 residues. Germline CDR1 reads SGHDN; CDR2 reads FVKESK. CDR3 DNA: TGTGCCAGCAGCCAAGTCCCGGGACAGGGGAGCTCTGGCTACACCTTC. Amino acids: CASSQVPGQGSSGYTF.

The V gene is TRBV23-1, the J gene TRBJ2-1, with 10 bases matching TRBD1. Being an ORF, TRBV23-1 has a function that is uncertain. V lost 1 base, J lost 7 bases, and 13 bases stayed unmatched. The CDR3 sequence is 18 residues long. The CDR3 region is CASSQFCSGTGVRNEQFF. CDR3 nucleotides: TGCGCCAGCAGTCAATTTTGTTCCGGGACAGGGGTGAGGAATGAGCAGTTCTTC.

This chain connects TRBV19 to TRBJ2-2, with TRBD2 matching over 10 bases. Trimming at V came to 3 bases and at J to 2 bases, leaving 3 bases not matched to a gene. The CDR3 length is 16 residues. CDR1 is LNHDA and CDR2 is SQIVND in the germline V gene (reference sequence). The CDR3 reads CASSIPSGSNTGELFF. The CDR3 nucleotides are TGTGCCAGTAGTATCCCTAGCGGGAGCAACACCGGGGAGCTGTTTTTT.

With respect to this clone: Other DNA sequences in this sample translate to the same CDR3. V gene TRBV9 combines with J gene TRBJ2-5; TRBD2 matches 8 bases. This CDR3 comprises 15 residues. Germline CDR1 is SGDLS and CDR2 is YYNGEE. Germline trimming cut 0 bases from V and 2 bases from J; bases unmatched to any gene: 3. CDR3 residues: CASSVVASGQETQYF. Written as DNA, the CDR3 is TGTGCCAGCAGCGTAGTGGCTAGCGGGCAAGAGACCCAGTACTTC.

Here the CDR3 DNA reads TGTGCCAGCAGCTACACAGGGGAAACATATGGCTACACCTTC. Protein sequence: CASSYTGETYGYTF. The rearrangement links TRBV7-2 to TRBJ1-2; TRBD1 matches at 7 bases. Germline assignment: CDR1 SGHTA and CDR2 FQGNSA. J gave up 5 bases and V 4 bases, and 7 bases lay outside the gene matches. The CDR3 is 14 residues long.

The V gene is TRBV7-3, the J gene TRBJ2-2; D ambiguous. CDR1 is SGHTA and CDR2 is FQGTGA in the germline V gene. The V end lost 1 base, the J end lost 0 bases, and 9 bases lay between the germline ends. The CDR3 loop spans 16 amino acids. The CDR3 loop is CASSLNAGANTGELFF. The CDR3 nucleotides are TGTGCCAGCAGCTTAAATGCCGGAGCGAACACCGGGGAGCTGTTTTTT.

This sequence joins TRBV5-6 and TRBJ1-2; 7 bases agree with TRBD1. Losses at the gene ends were 5 bases for V and 4 bases for J; bases not matched to a gene: 8. The CDR3 has 14 amino acids. Germline V lookup: CDR1 SGHDT, CDR2 YYEEEE. The CDR3 sequence: CASRTRQGVYGYTF. The CDR3 DNA follows: TGTGCCAGCAGGACCCGACAGGGAGTCTATGGCTACACCTTC.

The chain uses TRBV3-1 (or the pseudogene TRBV3-2) and TRBJ1-6, with D tentatively TRBD1 (5 bases). From germline, CDR1 is LGHDT and CDR2 YNNKEL (reference sequence). This CDR3 is 17 amino acids long. V lost 2 bases and J 7 bases, leaving 18 bases between the germline ends. CDR3 sequence: CASSQPFRVKGNSPLHF. CDR3 nucleotides: TGTGCCAGCAGCCAACCCTTCCGCGTTAAGGGGAATTCACCCCTCCACTTT.

This chain joins TRBV11-2 and TRBJ2-3; D possibly corresponds to TRBD2 (6 bases). Germline loops: CDR1 SGHAT, CDR2 FQNNGV. CDR3 length equals 16 residues. The V gene lost 5 bases and the J gene lost 1 base, with 16 bases spanning the gap. The CDR3 coding sequence is TGTGCCAGCAGCAGTGGCGCGGGGCTCCGCACAGATACGCAGTATTTT. Translating gives CASSSGAGLRTDTQYF.

The chain is built from TRBV2 and TRBJ1-6, with 7 bases that match TRBD1. The CDR3 consists of 13 residues. In germline, CDR1 is SNHLY, CDR2 FYNNEI. The V segment lost 8 bases and the J segment 8 bases; nucleotides outside the gene matches: 6. The CDR3 loop is CASLRQGDSPLHF. For the CDR3, the DNA is TGTGCCAGCCTTCGACAGGGAGATTCACCCCTCCACTTT. Full variable domain (outside the CDR3, taken from reference TRBV2 and TRBJ1-6): EPEVTQTPSHQVTQMGQEVILRCVPISNHLYFYWYRQILGQKVEFLVSFYNNEISEKSEIFDDQFSVERPDGSNFTLKIRSTKLEDSAMYFCASLRQGDSPLHFGNGTRLTVT.

This chain connects TRBV5-1 to TRBJ2-7; 9 bases fit TRBD1. CDR3 length: 15 amino acids. Looked up from germline, CDR1 is SGHRS and CDR2 is YFSETQ. The V gene end was trimmed by 0 bases and the J gene end by 2 bases; junction bases not matched to a gene: 3. The CDR3, as DNA: TGCGCCAGCAGCTTGGCCGGGACAGGGCCCTACGAGCAGTACTTC. It codes for CASSLAGTGPYEQYF.

The CDR3 protein is CASSLTGVYEQYF. CDR3 sequence (DNA): TGTGCCAGCAGTTTAACGGGGGTTTACGAGCAGTACTTC. The genes are TRBV27 and TRBJ2-7; D perhaps matches TRBD2 (6 bases). The CDR3 is made up of 13 amino acids. Deletions cut 2 bases from V and 4 bases from J, with 9 bases between. The V gene's germline CDR1 is MNHEY and CDR2 SMNVEV (reference sequence).

The chain links TRBV7-9 to TRBJ2-7, with unresolved D. Germline V gene lookup returns CDR1 SEHNR and CDR2 FQNEAQ (reference sequence). With 0 bases removed from V and 4 bases from J, the gap between germline ends came to 4 bases. CDR3 length: 12 residues. The CDR3 nucleotides are TGTGCCAGCAGCTTAGCACATTACGAGCAGTACTTC. Protein product: CASSLAHYEQYF.

This chain connects TRBV4-3 to TRBJ2-7; D unresolved. This CDR3 spans 14 amino acids. V was pared by 3 bases and J by 2 bases, with 11 bases between. The germline V gene encodes CDR1 LGHNA and CDR2 YSLEER. CDR3 nucleotides: TGCGCCAGCAGCCACTCGGGTTACGCCTACGAGCAGTACTTC. Its protein is CASSHSGYAYEQYF.

The V call is TRBV3-1 (or the pseudogene TRBV3-2), the J call TRBJ2-7; 9 bases align to TRBD1. The CDR3 contains 15 residues. Germline lookup yields CDR1 LGHDT and CDR2 YNNKEL (reference sequence). J gave up 7 bases and V 1 base, and 8 bases lay outside the gene matches. CDR3 sequence reads: CASSQAIGQGWEQYF. CDR3 nucleotide sequence: TGTGCCAGCAGCCAAGCAATCGGACAGGGGTGGGAGCAGTACTTC.

The chain uses TRBV6-5 and TRBJ1-3; D remains ambiguous. Between the trimmed V and J ends, which lost 5 bases and 0 bases, there was a span of 11 bases. In germline, CDR1 is MNHEY, CDR2 SVGAGI. This CDR3 comprises 15 residues. CDR3 in DNA: TGTGCCAGCAGTATCGGACTGTACTCTGGAAACACCATATATTTT. This translates into CASSIGLYSGNTIYF.

The genes are TRBV3-1 (or the pseudogene TRBV3-2) and TRBJ1-2; perhaps TRBD1 as D (5 bases). CDR3 length: 15 residues. The germline CDR1 and CDR2 sequences are LGHDT and YNNKEL (reference sequence). V was trimmed by 0 bases and J by 6 bases, leaving 14 bases between them. CDR3 coding DNA: TGTGCCAGCAGCCAAGATTGGGCAGGGAGGGATGGCTACACCTTC. Translation gives CASSQDWAGRDGYTF.

The chain is built from TRBV7-8 and TRBJ2-7, with D perhaps TRBD1 (6 bases). The CDR3 spans 14 residues. Trimming left V 6 bases short and J 2 bases short, with 14 bases between. Germline V CDR1 and CDR2: SGHVS, FQNEAQ. CDR3 residues: CASRRPGAAYEQYF. The CDR3 nucleotides read TGTGCCAGCAGGAGACCAGGGGCCGCCTACGAGCAGTACTTC.

This rearrangement joins TRBV9 to TRBJ2-3; D is unclear. Germline CDR1 is SGDLS and CDR2 is YYNGEE. V was clipped by 0 bases and J by 6 bases, with 11 bases between them. The CDR3 spans 14 residues. The CDR3 sequence is CASSVGSNHDTQYF. The CDR3 coding sequence is TGTGCCAGCAGCGTAGGTTCTAATCACGATACGCAGTATTTT.